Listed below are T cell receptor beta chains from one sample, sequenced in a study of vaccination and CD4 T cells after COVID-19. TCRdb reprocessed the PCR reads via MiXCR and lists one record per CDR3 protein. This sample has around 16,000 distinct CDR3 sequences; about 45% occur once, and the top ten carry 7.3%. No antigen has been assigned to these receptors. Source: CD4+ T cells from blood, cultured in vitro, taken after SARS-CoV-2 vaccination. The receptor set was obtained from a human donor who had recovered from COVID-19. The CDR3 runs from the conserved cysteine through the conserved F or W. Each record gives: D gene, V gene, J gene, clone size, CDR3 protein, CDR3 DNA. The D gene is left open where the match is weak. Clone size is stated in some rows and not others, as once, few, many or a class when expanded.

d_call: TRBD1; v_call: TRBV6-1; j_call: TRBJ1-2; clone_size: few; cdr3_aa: CASRTQGAGGYTF; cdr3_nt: TGTGCCAGCAGGACCCAGGGGGCCGGTGGCTACACCTTC
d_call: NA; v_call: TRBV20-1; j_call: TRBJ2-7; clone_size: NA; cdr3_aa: CSARDISQGRGEQYF; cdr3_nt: TGCAGTGCTAGAGATATTAGCCAGGGTCGAGGGGAGCAGTACTTC
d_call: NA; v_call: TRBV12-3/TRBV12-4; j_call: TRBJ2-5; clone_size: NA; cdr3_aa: CASSLESGARETQYF; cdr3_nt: TGTGCCAGCAGTTTAGAGTCCGGGGCGCGGGAGACCCAGTACTTC
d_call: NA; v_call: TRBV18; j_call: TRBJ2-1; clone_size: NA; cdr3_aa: CASSPLTDPNEQFF; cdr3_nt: TGTGCCAGCTCACCACTGACCGACCCCAATGAGCAGTTCTTC
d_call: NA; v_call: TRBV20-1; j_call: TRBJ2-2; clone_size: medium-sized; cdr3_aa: CSASWPANTGELFF; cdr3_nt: TGCAGTGCTAGTTGGCCTGCGAACACCGGGGAGCTGTTTTTT
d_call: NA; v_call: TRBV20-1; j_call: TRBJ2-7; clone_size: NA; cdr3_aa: CSPAGASSSYEQYF; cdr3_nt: TGCAGTCCAGCAGGGGCTAGCAGCTCCTACGAGCAGTACTTC
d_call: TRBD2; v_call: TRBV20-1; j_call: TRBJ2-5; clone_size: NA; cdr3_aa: CSAGGTSGQETQYF; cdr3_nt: TGCAGTGCTGGGGGGACTAGCGGCCAAGAGACCCAGTACTTC
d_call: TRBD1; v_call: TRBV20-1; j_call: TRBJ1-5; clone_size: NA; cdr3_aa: CSAGDRGGSNQPQHF; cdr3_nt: TGCAGTGCAGGGGACAGGGGAGGAAGCAATCAGCCCCAGCATTTT
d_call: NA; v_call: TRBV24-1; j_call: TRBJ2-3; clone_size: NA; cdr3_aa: CATRQAPSDTQYF; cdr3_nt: TGTGCCACCCGGCAAGCCCCTTCAGATACGCAGTATTTT
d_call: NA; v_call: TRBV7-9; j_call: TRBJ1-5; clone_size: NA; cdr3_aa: CASSLTAGNQPQHF; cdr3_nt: TGTGCCAGCAGCTTGACAGCCGGCAATCAGCCCCAGCATTTT
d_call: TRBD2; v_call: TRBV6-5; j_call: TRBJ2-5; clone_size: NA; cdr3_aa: CASSYAGSGSGQETQYF; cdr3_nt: TGTGCCAGCAGTTACGCGGGTAGCGGGAGTGGGCAAGAGACCCAGTACTTC
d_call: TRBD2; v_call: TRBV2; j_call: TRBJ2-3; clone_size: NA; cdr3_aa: CASSGLAGGTDTQYF; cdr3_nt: TGTGCCAGCAGCGGACTAGCGGGAGGCACAGATACGCAGTATTTT
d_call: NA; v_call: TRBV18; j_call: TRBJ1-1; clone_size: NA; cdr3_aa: CASSLDWANTEAFF; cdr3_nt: TGTGCCAGCTCACTCGATTGGGCGAACACTGAAGCTTTCTTT
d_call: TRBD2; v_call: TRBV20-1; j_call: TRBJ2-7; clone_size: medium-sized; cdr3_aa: CSAPYSGKIYEQYF; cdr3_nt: TGCAGTGCCCCCTATAGCGGGAAGATCTACGAGCAGTACTTC
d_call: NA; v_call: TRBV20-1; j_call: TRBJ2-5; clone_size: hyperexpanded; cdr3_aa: CSAGDDGGTGETQYF; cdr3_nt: TGCAGTGCGGGGGACGACGGAGGGACTGGGGAGACCCAGTACTTC
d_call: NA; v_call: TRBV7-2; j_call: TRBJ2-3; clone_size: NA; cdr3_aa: CASSSTGWGQYF; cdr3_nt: TGTGCCAGCAGCTCCACCGGGTGGGGGCAGTATTTT
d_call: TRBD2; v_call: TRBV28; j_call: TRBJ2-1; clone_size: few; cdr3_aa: CASSLQMLAGGEQFF; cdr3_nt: TGTGCCAGCAGTCTCCAGATGCTAGCGGGAGGCGAGCAGTTCTTC
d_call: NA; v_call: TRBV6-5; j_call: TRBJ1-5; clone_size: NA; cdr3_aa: CASSYSRSNQPQHF; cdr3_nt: TGTGCCAGCAGTTACTCGCGTAGCAATCAGCCCCAGCATTTT
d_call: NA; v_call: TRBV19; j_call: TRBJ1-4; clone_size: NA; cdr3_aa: CASMDPQGYNEKLFF; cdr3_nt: TGTGCCAGTATGGATCCACAGGGCTATAATGAAAAACTGTTTTTT
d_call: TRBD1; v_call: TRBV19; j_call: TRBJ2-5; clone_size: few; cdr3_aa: CASSRNRGETQYF; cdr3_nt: TGTGCCAGTAGTAGAAACAGGGGAGAGACCCAGTACTTC
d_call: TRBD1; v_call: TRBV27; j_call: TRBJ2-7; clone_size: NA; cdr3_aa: CASSWFAQGGSYEQYF; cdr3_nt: TGTGCCAGCAGTTGGTTCGCACAGGGGGGATCCTACGAGCAGTACTTC
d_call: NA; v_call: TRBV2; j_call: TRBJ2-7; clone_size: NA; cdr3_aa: CASRRGLLREQYF; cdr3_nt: TGTGCCAGCCGTAGGGGCCTGCTTAGGGAGCAGTACTTC
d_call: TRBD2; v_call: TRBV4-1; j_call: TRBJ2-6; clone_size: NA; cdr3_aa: CASSQLAGVSGANVLTF; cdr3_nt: TGCGCCAGCAGCCAGCTAGCGGGAGTGTCTGGGGCCAACGTCCTGACTTTC
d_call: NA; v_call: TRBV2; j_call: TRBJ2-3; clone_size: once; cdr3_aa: CASRASGHPIPTDTQYF; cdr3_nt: TGTGCCAGCAGGGCCTCGGGACATCCCATACCCACAGATACGCAGTATTTT
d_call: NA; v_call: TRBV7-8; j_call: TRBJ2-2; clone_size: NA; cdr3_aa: CASSSGPTAGELFF; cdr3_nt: TGTGCCAGCAGCTCCGGACCTACGGCTGGGGAGCTGTTTTTT
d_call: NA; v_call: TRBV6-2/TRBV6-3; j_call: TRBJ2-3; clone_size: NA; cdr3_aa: CASSYSGDTQYF; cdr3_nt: TGTGCCAGCAGTTATTCCGGGGATACGCAGTATTTT
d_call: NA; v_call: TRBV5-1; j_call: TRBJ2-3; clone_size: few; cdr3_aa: CASSSRTSSTDTQYF; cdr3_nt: TGCGCCAGCAGCTCGCGGACGTCTAGCACAGATACGCAGTATTTT
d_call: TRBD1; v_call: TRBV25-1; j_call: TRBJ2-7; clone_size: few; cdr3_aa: CASHGTETYEQYF; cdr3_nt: TGTGCCAGCCATGGGACAGAGACCTACGAGCAGTACTTC
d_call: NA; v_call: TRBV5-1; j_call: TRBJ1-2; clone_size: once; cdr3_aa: CASSPDRDHYGYTF; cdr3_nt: TGCGCCAGCAGCCCAGACCGGGACCACTATGGCTACACCTTC
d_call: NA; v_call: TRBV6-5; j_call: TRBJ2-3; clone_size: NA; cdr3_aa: CASSWSRGSDTQYF; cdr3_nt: TGTGCCAGCAGTTGGAGTCGTGGGTCAGATACGCAGTATTTT
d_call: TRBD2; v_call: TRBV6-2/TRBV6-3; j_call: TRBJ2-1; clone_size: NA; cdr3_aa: CASAGLALYNEQFF; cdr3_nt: TGTGCCAGCGCGGGACTAGCGCTATACAATGAGCAGTTCTTC
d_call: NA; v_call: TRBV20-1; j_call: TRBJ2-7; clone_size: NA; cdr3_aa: CSARENRDYEQYF; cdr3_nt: TGCAGTGCTAGAGAAAACCGGGACTACGAGCAGTACTTC
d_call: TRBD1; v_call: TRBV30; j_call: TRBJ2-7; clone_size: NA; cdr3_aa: CAWSLGQGTYEQYF; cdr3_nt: TGTGCCTGGAGTTTGGGACAGGGTACCTACGAGCAGTACTTC
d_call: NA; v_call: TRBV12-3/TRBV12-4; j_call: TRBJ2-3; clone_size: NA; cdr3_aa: CASSQRDTQYF; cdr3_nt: TGTGCCAGCAGCCAAAGGGATACGCAGTATTTT
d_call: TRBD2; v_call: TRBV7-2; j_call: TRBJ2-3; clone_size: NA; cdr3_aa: CASSSSGRAWTDTQYF; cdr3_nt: TGTGCCAGCAGCTCTAGCGGGAGGGCCTGGACAGATACGCAGTATTTT
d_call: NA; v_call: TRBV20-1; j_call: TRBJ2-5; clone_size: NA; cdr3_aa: CSAPTLGETQYF; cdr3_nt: TGCAGTGCCCCCACGTTGGGGGAGACCCAGTACTTC
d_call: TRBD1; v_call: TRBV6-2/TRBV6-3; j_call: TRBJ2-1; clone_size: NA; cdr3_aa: CASSRDRGNPGNNEQFF; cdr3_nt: TGTGCCAGCAGTCGGGACAGGGGAAACCCCGGCAACAATGAGCAGTTCTTC
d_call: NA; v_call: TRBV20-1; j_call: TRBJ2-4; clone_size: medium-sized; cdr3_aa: CSARDPAKNIQYF; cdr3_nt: TGCAGTGCTAGAGATCCCGCCAAAAACATTCAGTACTTC
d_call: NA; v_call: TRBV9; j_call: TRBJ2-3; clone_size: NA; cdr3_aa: CASSVRGVADTQYF; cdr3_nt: TGTGCCAGCAGCGTTAGGGGTGTCGCAGATACGCAGTATTTT
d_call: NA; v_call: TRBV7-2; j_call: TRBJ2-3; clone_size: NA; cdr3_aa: CASSLAIGTRVDTQYF; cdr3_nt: TGTGCCAGCAGCTTAGCGATTGGGACGCGGGTAGATACGCAGTATTTT
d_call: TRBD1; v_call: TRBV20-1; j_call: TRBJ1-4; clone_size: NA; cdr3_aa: CSAQQGGANEKLFF; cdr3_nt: TGCAGTGCGCAACAGGGGGGAGCTAATGAAAAACTGTTTTTT
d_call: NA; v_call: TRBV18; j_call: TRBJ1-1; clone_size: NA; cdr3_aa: CASSPGAVNTEAFF; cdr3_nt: TGTGCCAGCTCACCAGGGGCAGTGAACACTGAAGCTTTCTTT
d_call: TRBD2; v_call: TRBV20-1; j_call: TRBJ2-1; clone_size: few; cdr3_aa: CSAFGRAYNEQFF; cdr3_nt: TGCAGTGCTTTCGGGAGGGCCTACAATGAGCAGTTCTTC
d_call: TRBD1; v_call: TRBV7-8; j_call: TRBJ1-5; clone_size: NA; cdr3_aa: CASSPGGHQPQHF; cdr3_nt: TGTGCCAGCAGCCCAGGGGGCCATCAGCCCCAGCATTTT
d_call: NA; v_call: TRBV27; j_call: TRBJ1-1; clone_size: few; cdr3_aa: CASRLGAGKGTEAFF; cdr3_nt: TGTGCCAGCAGGCTGGGGGCAGGGAAAGGCACTGAAGCTTTCTTT
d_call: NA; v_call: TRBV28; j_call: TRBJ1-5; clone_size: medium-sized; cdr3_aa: CASSLLQGDDQPQHF; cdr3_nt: TGTGCCAGCAGTTTATTACAGGGAGATGATCAGCCCCAGCATTTT
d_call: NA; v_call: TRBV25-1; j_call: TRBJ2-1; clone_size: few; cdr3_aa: CASSAHLGLANNEQFF; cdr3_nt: TGTGCCAGCAGTGCCCACTTGGGGTTAGCTAACAATGAGCAGTTCTTC
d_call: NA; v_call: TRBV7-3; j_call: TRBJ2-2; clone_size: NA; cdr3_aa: CASSQVASGELFF; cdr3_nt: TGCGCCAGCAGCCAGGTGGCTTCCGGGGAGCTGTTTTTT
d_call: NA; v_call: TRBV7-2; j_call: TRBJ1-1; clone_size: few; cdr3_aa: CASSLESAINTEAFF; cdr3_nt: TGTGCCAGCAGCTTAGAATCCGCCATAAACACTGAAGCTTTCTTT
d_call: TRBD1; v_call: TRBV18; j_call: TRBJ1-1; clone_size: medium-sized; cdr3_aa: CASTGTGANTEAFF; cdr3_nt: TGTGCCAGCACCGGGACAGGGGCGAACACTGAAGCTTTCTTT
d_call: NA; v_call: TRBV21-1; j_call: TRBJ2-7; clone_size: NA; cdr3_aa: CANSKGSRSGCEQYF; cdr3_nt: TGTGCCAACAGCAAAGGGAGCCGCAGTGGGTGTGAGCAGTACTTC